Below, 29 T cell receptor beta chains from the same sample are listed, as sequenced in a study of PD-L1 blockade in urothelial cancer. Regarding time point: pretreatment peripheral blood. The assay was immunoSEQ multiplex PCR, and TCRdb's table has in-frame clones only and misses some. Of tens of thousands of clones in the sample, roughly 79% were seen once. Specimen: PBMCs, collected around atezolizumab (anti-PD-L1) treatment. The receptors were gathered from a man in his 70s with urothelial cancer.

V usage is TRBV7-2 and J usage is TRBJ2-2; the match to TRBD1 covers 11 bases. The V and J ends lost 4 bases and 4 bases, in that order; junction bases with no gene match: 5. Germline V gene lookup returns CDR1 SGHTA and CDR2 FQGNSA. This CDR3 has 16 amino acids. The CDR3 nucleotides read TGTGCCAGCAGCTGGTCCGGGACAGGGGGCACCGGGGAGCTGTTTTTT. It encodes CASSWSGTGGTGELFF.

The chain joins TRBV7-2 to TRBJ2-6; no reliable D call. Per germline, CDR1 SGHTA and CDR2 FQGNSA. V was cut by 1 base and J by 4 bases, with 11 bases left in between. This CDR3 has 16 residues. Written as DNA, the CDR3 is TGTGCCAGCAGCTTAGAAATCCATCCCGGGGCCAACGTCCTGACTTTC. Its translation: CASSLEIHPGANVLTF.

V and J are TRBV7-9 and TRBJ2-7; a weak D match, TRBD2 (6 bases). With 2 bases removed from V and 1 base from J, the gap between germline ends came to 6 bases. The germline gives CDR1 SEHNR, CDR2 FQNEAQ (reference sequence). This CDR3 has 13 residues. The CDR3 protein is CASSLRGSYEQYF. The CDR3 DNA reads TGTGCCAGCAGCTTACGGGGGTCCTACGAGCAGTACTTC.

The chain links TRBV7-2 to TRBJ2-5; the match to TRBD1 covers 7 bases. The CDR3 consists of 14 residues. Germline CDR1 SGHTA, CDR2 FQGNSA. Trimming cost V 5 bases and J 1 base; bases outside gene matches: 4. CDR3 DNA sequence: TGTGCCAGCAGCCGAGGGACAGCCCAAGAGACCCAGTACTTC. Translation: CASSRGTAQETQYF.

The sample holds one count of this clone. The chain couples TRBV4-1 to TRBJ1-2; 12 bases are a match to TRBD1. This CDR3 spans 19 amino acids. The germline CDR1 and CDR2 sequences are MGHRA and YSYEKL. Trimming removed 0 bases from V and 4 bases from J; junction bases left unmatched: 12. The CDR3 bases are TGCGCCAGCAGCCAAGATGGGGGACAGGGGGCGTTTCGGATCTATGGCTACACCTTC. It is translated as CASSQDGGQGAFRIYGYTF.

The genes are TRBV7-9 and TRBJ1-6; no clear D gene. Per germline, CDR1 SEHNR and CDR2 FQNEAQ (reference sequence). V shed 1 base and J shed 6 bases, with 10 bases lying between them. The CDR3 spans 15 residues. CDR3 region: CASSLEEALNSPLHF. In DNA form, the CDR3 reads TGTGCCAGCAGCTTAGAGGAGGCGCTTAATTCACCCCTCCACTTT.

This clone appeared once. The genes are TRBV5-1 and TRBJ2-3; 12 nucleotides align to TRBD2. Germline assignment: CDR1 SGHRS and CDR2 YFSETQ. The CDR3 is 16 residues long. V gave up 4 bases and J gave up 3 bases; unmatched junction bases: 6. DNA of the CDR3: TGCGCCAGCAGCCTGACTACTAGCGGGGGGACAGATACGCAGTATTTT. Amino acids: CASSLTTSGGTDTQYF.

This chain's CDR3 is CASSIRTGGAYEQYF. CDR3 in DNA: TGTGCCAGCAGTATAAGGACAGGGGGCGCGTACGAGCAGTACTTC. V gene TRBV27 combines with J gene TRBJ2-7; 11 bases agree with TRBD1. Germline lookup yields CDR1 MNHEY and CDR2 SMNVEV (reference sequence). With V trimmed by 5 bases and J by 4 bases, 7 bases remained unmatched. This CDR3 has 15 amino acids.

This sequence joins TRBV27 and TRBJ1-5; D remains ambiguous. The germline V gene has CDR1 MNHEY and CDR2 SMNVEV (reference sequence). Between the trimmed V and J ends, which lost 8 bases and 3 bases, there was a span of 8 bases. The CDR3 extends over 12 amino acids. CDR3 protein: CASGSANQPQHF. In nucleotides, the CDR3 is TGTGCCAGCGGCAGCGCCAATCAGCCCCAGCATTTT.

CDR3 nucleotides: TGTGCCAGCAGCCCGTCCAGCGGGAGAGACGGGGAGCTGTTTTTT. Its protein product is CASSPSSGRDGELFF. The V and J genes are TRBV5-4 and TRBJ2-2, with 8 positions matching TRBD2. J lost 7 bases, V lost 4 bases, and 9 bases had no gene match. The CDR3 runs 15 residues. In germline, CDR1 is SGHNT, CDR2 YYREEE (reference sequence). Full variable domain (missing parts from reference TRBV5-4 and TRBJ2-2): ETGVTQSPTHLIKTRGQQVTLRCSSQSGHNTVSWYQQALGQGPQFIFQYYREEENGRGNFPPRFSGLQFPNYSSELNVNALELDDSALYLCASSPSSGRDGELFFGEGSRLTVL.

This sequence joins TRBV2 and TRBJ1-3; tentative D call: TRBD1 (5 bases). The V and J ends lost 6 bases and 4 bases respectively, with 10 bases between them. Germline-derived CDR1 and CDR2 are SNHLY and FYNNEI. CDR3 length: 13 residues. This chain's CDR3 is CASRHQGGNTIYF. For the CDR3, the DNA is TGTGCCAGCAGGCACCAGGGAGGAAACACCATATATTTT.

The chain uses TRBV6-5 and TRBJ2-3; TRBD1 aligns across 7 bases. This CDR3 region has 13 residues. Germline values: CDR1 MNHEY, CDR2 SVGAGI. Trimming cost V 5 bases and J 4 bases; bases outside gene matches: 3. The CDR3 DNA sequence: TGTGCCAGCAGTCTGCAGGGGGCAGATACGCAGTATTTT. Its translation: CASSLQGADTQYF.

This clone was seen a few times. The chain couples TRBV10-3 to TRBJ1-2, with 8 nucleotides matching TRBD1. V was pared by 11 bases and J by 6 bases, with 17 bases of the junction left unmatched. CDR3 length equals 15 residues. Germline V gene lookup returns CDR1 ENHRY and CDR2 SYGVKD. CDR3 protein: CAASQTGERSDGYTF. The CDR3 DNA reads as TGTGCCGCTTCCCAGACAGGGGAAAGAAGTGATGGCTACACCTTC.

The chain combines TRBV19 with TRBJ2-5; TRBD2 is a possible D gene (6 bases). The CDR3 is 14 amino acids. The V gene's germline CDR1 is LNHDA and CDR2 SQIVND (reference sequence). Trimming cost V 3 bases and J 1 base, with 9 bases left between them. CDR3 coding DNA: TGTGCCAGTAGTATCGGCGGGGCCCAAGAGACCCAGTACTTC. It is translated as CASSIGGAQETQYF.

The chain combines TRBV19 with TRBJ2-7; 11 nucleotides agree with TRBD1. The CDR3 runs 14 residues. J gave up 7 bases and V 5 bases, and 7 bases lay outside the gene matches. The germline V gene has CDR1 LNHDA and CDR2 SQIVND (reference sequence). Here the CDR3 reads CASSPLGTGGEQYF. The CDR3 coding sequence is TGTGCCAGTAGTCCATTGGGGACAGGGGGTGAGCAGTACTTC.

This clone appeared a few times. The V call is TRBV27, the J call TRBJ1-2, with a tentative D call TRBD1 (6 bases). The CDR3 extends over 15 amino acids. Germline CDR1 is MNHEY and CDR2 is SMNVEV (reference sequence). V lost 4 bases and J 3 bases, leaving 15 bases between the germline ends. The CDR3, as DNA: TGTGCCAGCAGTTCGGGGAGCAGGGGACACTATGGCTACACCTTC. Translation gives CASSSGSRGHYGYTF.

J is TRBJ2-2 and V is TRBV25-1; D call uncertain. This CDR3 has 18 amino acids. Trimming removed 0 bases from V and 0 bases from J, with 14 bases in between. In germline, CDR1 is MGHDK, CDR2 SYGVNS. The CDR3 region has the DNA TGTGCCAGCAGTGAATATGGTCTGGTGGCAGCGAACACCGGGGAGCTGTTTTTT. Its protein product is CASSEYGLVAANTGELFF.

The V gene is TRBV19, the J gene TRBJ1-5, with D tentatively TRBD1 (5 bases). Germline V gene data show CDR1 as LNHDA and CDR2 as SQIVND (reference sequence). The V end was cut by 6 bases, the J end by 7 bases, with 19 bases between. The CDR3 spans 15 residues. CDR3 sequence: CASSFQDSFGQPQHF. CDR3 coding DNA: TGTGCCAGTAGCTTCCAAGACAGTTTTGGACAGCCCCAGCATTTT.

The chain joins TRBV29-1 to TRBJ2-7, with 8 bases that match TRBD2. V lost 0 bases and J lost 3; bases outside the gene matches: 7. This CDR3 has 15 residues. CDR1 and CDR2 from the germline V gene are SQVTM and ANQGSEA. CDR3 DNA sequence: TGCAGCGTTGAAGACCTAGCGGGTAACATCTACGAGCAGTACTTC. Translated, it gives CSVEDLAGNIYEQYF.

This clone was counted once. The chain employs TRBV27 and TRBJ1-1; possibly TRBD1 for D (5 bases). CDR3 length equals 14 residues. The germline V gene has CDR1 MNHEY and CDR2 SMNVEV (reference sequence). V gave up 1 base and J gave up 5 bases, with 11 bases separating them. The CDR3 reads CASSLYGGFTEAFF. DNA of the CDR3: TGTGCCAGCAGTTTATACGGGGGATTTACTGAAGCTTTCTTT.

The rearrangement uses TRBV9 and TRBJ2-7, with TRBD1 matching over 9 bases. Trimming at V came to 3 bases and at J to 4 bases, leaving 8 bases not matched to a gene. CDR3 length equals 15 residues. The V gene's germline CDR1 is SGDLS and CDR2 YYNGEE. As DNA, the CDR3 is TGTGCCAGCAGCGAGGGACAGGGAATCGTATACGAGCAGTACTTC. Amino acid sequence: CASSEGQGIVYEQYF. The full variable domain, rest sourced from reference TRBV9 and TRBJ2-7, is DSGVTQTPKHLITATGQRVTLRCSPRSGDLSVYWYQQSLDQGLQFLIQYYNGEERAKGNILERFSAQQFPDLHSELNLSSLELGDSALYFCASSEGQGIVYEQYFGPGTRLTVT.

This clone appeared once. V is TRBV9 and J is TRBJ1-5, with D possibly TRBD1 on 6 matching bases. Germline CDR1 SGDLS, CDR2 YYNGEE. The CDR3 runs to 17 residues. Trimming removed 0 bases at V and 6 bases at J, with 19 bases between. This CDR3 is CASSVGLTGSASQPQHF. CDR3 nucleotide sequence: TGTGCCAGCAGCGTAGGACTAACAGGGTCGGCGAGTCAGCCCCAGCATTTT.

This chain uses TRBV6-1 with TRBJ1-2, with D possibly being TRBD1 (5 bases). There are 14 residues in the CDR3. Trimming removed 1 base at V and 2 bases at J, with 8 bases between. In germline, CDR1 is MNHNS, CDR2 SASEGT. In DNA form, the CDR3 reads TGTGCCAGCAGTGAAGGACAGACCAACTATGGCTACACCTTC. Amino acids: CASSEGQTNYGYTF.

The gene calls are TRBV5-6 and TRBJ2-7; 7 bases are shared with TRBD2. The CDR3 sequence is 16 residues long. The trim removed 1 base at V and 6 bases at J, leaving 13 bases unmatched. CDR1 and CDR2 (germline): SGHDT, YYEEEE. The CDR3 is CASSLSGAWRGSEQYF. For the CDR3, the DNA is TGTGCCAGCAGCTTGAGCGGGGCCTGGAGAGGGTCCGAGCAGTACTTC.

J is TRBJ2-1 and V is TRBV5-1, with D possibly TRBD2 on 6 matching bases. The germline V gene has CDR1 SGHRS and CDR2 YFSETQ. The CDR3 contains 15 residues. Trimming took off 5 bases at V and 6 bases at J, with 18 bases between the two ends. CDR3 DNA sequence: TGCGCCAGCAGGATCACTAGCAGGAACGGCAATGAGCAGTTCTTC. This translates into CASRITSRNGNEQFF.

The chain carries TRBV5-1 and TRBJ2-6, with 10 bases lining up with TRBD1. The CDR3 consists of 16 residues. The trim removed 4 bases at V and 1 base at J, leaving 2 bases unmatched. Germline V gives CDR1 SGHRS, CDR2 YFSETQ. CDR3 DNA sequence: TGCGCCAGCAGCAAGGACAGGGGGTCTGGGGCCAACGTCCTGACTTTC. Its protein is CASSKDRGSGANVLTF.

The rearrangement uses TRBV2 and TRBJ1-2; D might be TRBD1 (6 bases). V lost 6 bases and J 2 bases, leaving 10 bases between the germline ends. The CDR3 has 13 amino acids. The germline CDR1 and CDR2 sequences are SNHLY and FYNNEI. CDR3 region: CASRPTGNYGYTF. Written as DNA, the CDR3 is TGTGCCAGCAGGCCCACAGGGAACTATGGCTACACCTTC.

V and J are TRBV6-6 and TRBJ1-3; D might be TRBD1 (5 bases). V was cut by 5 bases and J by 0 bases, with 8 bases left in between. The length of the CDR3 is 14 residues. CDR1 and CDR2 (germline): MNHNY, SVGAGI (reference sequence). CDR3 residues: CASSLGDSGNTIYF. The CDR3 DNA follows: TGTGCCAGCAGTCTAGGGGACTCTGGAAACACCATATATTTT.

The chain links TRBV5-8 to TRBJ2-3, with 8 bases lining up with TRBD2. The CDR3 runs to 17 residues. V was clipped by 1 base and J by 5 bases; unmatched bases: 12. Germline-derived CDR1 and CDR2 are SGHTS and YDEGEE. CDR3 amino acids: CASSLPLAGPARDTQYF. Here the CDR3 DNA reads TGTGCCAGCAGCTTGCCCCTAGCGGGCCCCGCCCGAGATACGCAGTATTTT.